Sequencing of this T cell receptor (beta chain) was carried out in a study of cytomegalovirus exposure and HLA in healthy donors. Regarding the study as a whole: Equally common other TCR beta chains were less clonally expanded than HLA-associated ones, a later analysis found.

Researchers ran the PCR with 60 Vbeta and 13 Jbeta primers. This table comes from immunoSEQ multiplex PCR, and its TCRdb copy is limited to in-frame clones, with some not included. The top ten hold less than 3.5% of the sample, which has about 130,000 clones, approximately 72% seen once. Germline CDR1 reads MNHNS; CDR2 reads SASEGT. This CDR3 comprises 14 residues. Losses at the gene ends were 7 bases for V and 1 base for J; bases not matched to a gene: 4. On this clone: Its matching antigen is unknown.

The receptor was derived from a human donor in good health. The J gene is TRBJ2-7, the V gene TRBV6-1, with TRBD2 identical over 10 bases. The sample taken for sequencing was PBMCs. CDR3 DNA sequence: TGTGCCAGCACTGGACTAGCGGCTTCCTACGAGCAGTACTTC. Protein sequence: CASTGLAASYEQYF.